This is a list of T cell receptor beta chains from one sample in a study of T cells in Graves' hyperthyroidism and ophthalmopathy. Each CDR3 protein is one row after TCRdb ran MiXCR on the multiplex PCR reads. Of about 540,000 distinct CDR3 sequences in the sample, around 45% were seen once. Sequenced material: peripheral blood or thyroid tissue (not recorded which). The receptors originated from a woman between 18 and 29 years old with Graves' hyperthyroidism. CDR3s include the opening cysteine and the closing phenylalanine or tryptophan. Each record gives: V gene, clone size, D gene, J gene, CDR3 protein, CDR3 DNA. The D gene is left open where the match is weak. Not every row has a clone size; where given, it reads once, few, many or a size class.

v_call: TRBV6-1; clone_size: many; d_call: TRBD2; j_call: TRBJ2-7; cdr3_aa: CASSEGGGSYEQYF; cdr3_nt: TGTGCCAGCAGTGAGGGCGGGGGCTCCTACGAGCAGTACTTC
v_call: TRBV24-1; clone_size: few; d_call: .; j_call: TRBJ2-2; cdr3_aa: CATSDPSGELFF; cdr3_nt: TGTGCCACCAGTGACCCGTCCGGGGAGCTGTTTTTT
v_call: TRBV29-1; clone_size: many; d_call: .; j_call: TRBJ1-1; cdr3_aa: CSVVGRTMNTEAFF; cdr3_nt: TGCAGCGTTGTAGGACGGACTATGAACACTGAAGCTTTCTTT
v_call: TRBV6-2/TRBV6-3; clone_size: many; d_call: .; j_call: TRBJ2-7; cdr3_aa: CASSPGFEQYF; cdr3_nt: TGTGCCAGCAGTCCAGGGTTCGAGCAGTACTTC
v_call: TRBV5-1; clone_size: many; d_call: .; j_call: TRBJ2-7; cdr3_aa: CASGAVGDYEQYF; cdr3_nt: TGCGCCAGCGGCGCAGTGGGCGACTACGAGCAGTACTTC
v_call: TRBV9; clone_size: .; d_call: TRBD2; j_call: TRBJ2-5; cdr3_aa: CASSAVSGREETQYF; cdr3_nt: TGTGCCAGCAGCGCCGTGAGCGGGAGGGAGGAGACCCAGTACTTC
v_call: TRBV12-3/TRBV12-4; clone_size: many; d_call: TRBD1; j_call: TRBJ1-6; cdr3_aa: CASSLEGQLNSPLHF; cdr3_nt: TGTGCCAGCAGTTTAGAGGGACAGCTTAATTCACCCCTCCACTTT
v_call: TRBV9; clone_size: .; d_call: .; j_call: TRBJ1-4; cdr3_aa: CASSVGQIATNEKLFF; cdr3_nt: TGTGCCAGCAGCGTAGGACAGATTGCAACTAATGAAAAACTGTTTTTT
v_call: TRBV12-3/TRBV12-4; clone_size: .; d_call: TRBD1; j_call: TRBJ2-7; cdr3_aa: CASRGGTGRYEQYF; cdr3_nt: TGTGCCAGCAGGGGGGGGACAGGGAGGTACGAGCAGTACTTC
v_call: TRBV7-2; clone_size: many; d_call: .; j_call: TRBJ2-7; cdr3_aa: CASSLGRRNYEQYF; cdr3_nt: TGTGCCAGCAGCTTAGGTAGAAGGAATTACGAGCAGTACTTC